The T cell receptor beta chain described here comes from a study of CXCR3-negative and CXCR3-positive naive CD8 T cells. Study in general: Each library held about 1.5 +/- 0.3 million TRB reads, roughly 150 million in total. General study findings and limits: More hydrophobic TRB CDR3s occurred in CXCR3-positive than in CXCR3-negative naive cells. Both of the naive subsets showed about the same high diversity, but memory CD8+ cells had much less.

A note on this clonotype: Its cognate antigen is unknown.

Germline CDR1 and CDR2: SQVTM and ANQGSEA. This CDR3 contains 14 residues. 5' RACE with UMI labels generated the TRB cDNA libraries. Using the 5' RACE reads, TCRdb records one entry per CDR3 protein without DNA. The sample totals roughly 110,000 distinct CDR3 sequences. Per CD8+ T cell subset, triplicate sorts of 300,000 cells each were done. Identification of naive CD8+ T cells rested on CD45RO-CCR7+CD27+CD95- status. The sequence was collected from a human donor in good health. Some clones in this sample may be carry-over from other donors' samples. The chain combines TRBV29-1 with TRBJ2-1; absent DNA, TCRdb's TRBD2 call cannot be checked. Sequencing input: naive CXCR3+ CD8+ T cells from blood. Subset meaning: CD45RO-CCR7+CD27+CD95- naive CD8+ T cells expressing CXCR3 (TNR3+). This CDR3 is CSVPAGGQGNEQFF.